What follows are 27 T cell receptor beta chains derived from one specimen sequenced in a study of T cells expressing NK-cell markers. Reanalyzing the 5' RACE reads, TCRdb keeps one entry per CDR3 protein, without DNA. This listing includes about 7,200 distinct CDR3 sequences. Sequenced sample: blood T cells: a sorted CD56 or NKG2C T cell subset, CD4+ or CD8+ T cells, or bulk PBMC T cells (not recorded which). Receptors originate from a man aged 18-75 years in good health.

The chain links TRBV7-9 to TRBJ1-4. Germline CDR1 and CDR2: SEHNR and FQNEAQ (reference sequence). There are 15 residues in the CDR3. This chain's CDR3 is CASSSVVGGGEKLFF.

The chain has TRBV5-1 and TRBJ1-1; TCRdb outputs TRBD1, but without DNA this stays unchecked. The CDR3 length is 17 residues. The V gene's germline CDR1 is SGHRS and CDR2 YFSETQ. The CDR3 reads CASSPGVVQTRVAEAFF.

The genes are TRBV7-9 and TRBJ1-3. Germline CDR1 reads SEHNR; CDR2 reads FQNEAQ (reference sequence). The CDR3 length is 16 residues. The CDR3 reads CASSSTTVSSGNTIYF.

V gene TRBV6-4 combines with J gene TRBJ2-3. CDR1 and CDR2 from the germline V gene are MRHNA and SNTAGT. This CDR3 spans 14 amino acids. The CDR3: CASSDGQHTDTQYF.

The chain joins TRBV19 to TRBJ2-1; TCRdb indicates TRBD2, and absent DNA this call remains unverified. Per the germline V gene, CDR1 is LNHDA and CDR2 is SQIVND (reference sequence). There are 15 residues in the CDR3. The CDR3 here is CASTQRLADQNEQFF.

V is TRBV6-4 and J is TRBJ2-6. The CDR3 consists of 16 residues. Germline V gives CDR1 MRHNA, CDR2 SNTAGT. CDR3 sequence: CASSEGRSSGANVLTF.

V and J are TRBV18 and TRBJ1-1. CDR3 length: 17 residues. CDR1 is KGHSH and CDR2 is LQKENI in the germline V gene. This CDR3 reads CASSPVPPGLLNTEAFF.

J is TRBJ2-7 and V is TRBV6-5; TCRdb's D call, TRBD1, is unchecked because there is no DNA. The CDR3 length is 16 residues. The V gene's germline CDR1 is MNHEY and CDR2 SVGAGI. Here the CDR3 reads CASSYGFQGSSYEQYF.

V is TRBV6-1 and J is TRBJ2-1; the TCRdb call, TRBD1, lacks DNA for checking. The CDR3 sequence is 14 residues long. Germline V CDR1 and CDR2: MNHNS, SASEGT. This chain's CDR3 is CASSEAAGGNEQFF.

This sequence joins TRBV6-5 and TRBJ2-1; TCRdb calls TRBD2, which cannot be checked without DNA. This CDR3 is built from 15 residues. Germline V lookup: CDR1 MNHEY, CDR2 SVGAGI. The CDR3 here is CASSITSGGGNEQFF.

The chain joins TRBV4-2 to TRBJ2-1; TCRdb's D gene call, TRBD2, goes unchecked for lack of DNA. This CDR3 has 16 amino acids. CDR1 and CDR2 from the germline V gene are LGHNA and YNFKEQ. This CDR3 reads CASSQDPGGGNNEQFF.

This clonotype is called large based on its frequency. The chain combines TRBV4-2 with TRBJ2-6. The germline gives CDR1 LGHNA, CDR2 YNFKEQ. The CDR3 sequence is 16 residues long. The CDR3 spells CASSQEASRGANVLTF.

The chain has TRBV6-1 and TRBJ2-3; TCRdb designates TRBD2, a call that cannot be tested without DNA. Germline V CDR1 and CDR2: MNHNS, SASEGT. This CDR3 comprises 16 residues. The chain's CDR3 is CASSEGLAGGPDTQYF.

This clonotype ranks as medium-sized in terms of frequency. The gene calls are TRBV20-1 and TRBJ2-3; TCRdb's D call of TRBD1 is untestable without DNA. The length of the CDR3 is 15 residues. CDR1 is DFQATT, CDR2 SNEGSKA, per germline (reference sequence). CDR3 amino acids: CSARDIEQATDTQYF.

The chain combines TRBV10-3 with TRBJ1-6; absent DNA, TCRdb's TRBD1 call cannot be checked. Looked up from germline, CDR1 is ENHRY and CDR2 is SYGVKD. CDR3 length equals 16 residues. CDR3 amino acids: CAISEGGTGRNSPLHF.

The chain links TRBV3-1 to TRBJ2-7; the D call from TCRdb, TRBD2, cannot be confirmed without DNA. This CDR3 contains 18 residues. Germline loops: CDR1 LGHDT, CDR2 YNNKEL (reference sequence). CDR3 residues: CASSQTGLAGGLGYEQYF.

The chain links TRBV15 to TRBJ2-3. The CDR3 runs to 14 residues. Per germline, CDR1 LNHNV and CDR2 YYDKDF (reference sequence). CDR3 sequence reads: CATSRASSSDTQYF.

The rearrangement uses TRBV4-2 and TRBJ2-1; TCRdb names TRBD2, which stays unverified in the absence of DNA. Germline loops: CDR1 LGHNA, CDR2 YNFKEQ. The CDR3 contains 16 residues. The CDR3 sequence: CASSQETSGGYNEQFF.

The gene calls are TRBV30 and TRBJ2-3. Per germline, CDR1 GTSNPN and CDR2 SVGIG (reference sequence). The CDR3 contains 14 residues. Here the CDR3 reads CACTPSMGADTQYF.

The rearrangement uses TRBV6-1 and TRBJ1-4; TCRdb picks TRBD1, but there is no DNA to check that call. The CDR3 length is 15 residues. CDR1 is MNHNS and CDR2 is SASEGT in the germline V gene. CDR3 residues: CASSEAGGAPEKLFF.

The rearrangement links TRBV2 to TRBJ2-3; TCRdb designates TRBD2, a call that cannot be tested without DNA. This CDR3 has 17 residues. Germline V gene lookup returns CDR1 SNHLY and CDR2 FYNNEI. The CDR3 loop reads CASSGTSGYWGTDTQYF.

V usage is TRBV6-6 and J usage is TRBJ1-2. Germline CDR1 MNHNY, CDR2 SVGAGI (reference sequence). The CDR3 covers 11 residues. The chain's CDR3 is CASSSAYGYTF.

V usage is TRBV6-1 and J usage is TRBJ2-1; the D call of TRBD2 rests on TCRdb alone, since no DNA is present to check it. The CDR3 is 15 residues long. CDR1 is MNHNS, CDR2 SASEGT, per germline. The CDR3 loop is CASSGLAGGGNEQFF.

The V and J genes are TRBV4-2 and TRBJ2-3; no DNA is available, so the TRBD2 call from TCRdb remains unchecked. The germline V gene encodes CDR1 LGHNA and CDR2 YNFKEQ. CDR3 length equals 15 residues. CDR3 loop: CASSQDEGPTDTQYF.

The CDR3 spells CSARRQGMGNEQFF. The rearrangement links TRBV20-1 to TRBJ2-1; there is no DNA to check the TCRdb D call of TRBD2. Germline V gene data show CDR1 as DFQATT and CDR2 as SNEGSKA (reference sequence). This CDR3 region has 14 residues.

The V gene is TRBV6-1, the J gene TRBJ2-6; TCRdb's D call, TRBD1, is unchecked because there is no DNA. Germline V lookup: CDR1 MNHNS, CDR2 SASEGT. This CDR3 contains 13 residues. The CDR3: CASGGGGANVLTF.

This rearrangement joins TRBV6-1 to TRBJ2-6. The CDR3 length is 14 residues. Germline CDR1 and CDR2: MNHNS and SASEGT. This CDR3 is CASSDNSGANVLTF.